These 30 T cell receptor beta chains came from one sample sequenced in a study of metastatic and nonmetastatic thyroid tumors. TCRdb re-called the PCR reads with MiXCR. Counted here are under 15,000 clones, roughly 20% occurring once; the ten biggest clones make up approximately 15%. Each patient went into thyroid surgery without having received any treatment. The sample was adjacent normal tissue. The origin of the receptors is a female donor with papillary thyroid cancer or a benign thyroid nodule (not recorded which). Some clones in this sample may be carry-over from other donors' samples.

In this sample, this clone turned up a few times. V and J are TRBV12-3 or TRBV12-4 and TRBJ2-5, with D perhaps given as TRBD1 or TRBD2 (5 bases each). V was cut by 6 bases and J by 5 bases, with 19 bases left in between. CDR3 length equals 15 residues. The CDR3 loop reads CASRTGTDVRETQYF. For the CDR3, the DNA is TGTGCCAGCAGGACCGGGACGGACGTCAGGGAGACCCAGTACTTC.

The sample holds a few counts of this clone. J is TRBJ2-7 and V is TRBV6-1; D gene uncertain. The CDR3 is made up of 15 amino acids. Trimming pared 4 bases from V and 5 bases from J, leaving 18 bases between. Germline CDR1 reads MNHNS; CDR2 reads SASEGT. CDR3 sequence (DNA): TGTGCCAGCAGTGGGGCATCTAATATATTAGACGAGCAGTACTTC. This translates into CASSGASNILDEQYF.

Relative to its sample, this clone is medium-sized. The chain recombines TRBV6-1 with TRBJ1-1; D not certain. The CDR3 sequence is 13 residues long. CDR1 is MNHNS and CDR2 is SASEGT in the germline V gene. Deletions cut 6 bases from V and 7 bases from J, with 15 bases between. Here the CDR3 DNA reads TGTGCCAGCAGCTTTGGACGGCTAGGTGAAGCTTTCTTT. It codes for CASSFGRLGEAFF.

In its sample, this clone was seen a few times. One junction end does not reproduce the germline sequence, and a read error may be involved. The chain uses TRBV6-1 and TRBJ2-5; maybe TRBD1 (5 bases). Looked up from germline, CDR1 is MNHNS and CDR2 is SASEGT. The CDR3 runs 13 residues. In DNA, the CDR3 is TGTGCCAGCAGTGACTTGCTGACAGAGACCCATTACTTC. Protein product: CASSDLLTETHYF.

This clone was seen many times. A read error may be the cause here, since a much bigger clone is one base away. The chain carries TRBV10-3 and TRBJ1-1, with 7 bases matching TRBD1. The CDR3 runs 13 residues. V trimming: 6 bases; J trimming: 3 bases; junction bases outside the gene matches: 4. Per germline, CDR1 ENHRY and CDR2 SYGVKD. The CDR3 region is CAIRTGLDTEAFF. CDR3 DNA: TGTGCCATCAGGACAGGGTTGGACACTGAAGCTTTCTTT.

This chain links TRBV6-1 with TRBJ1-2, with 9 bases aligning to TRBD1. The CDR3 has 15 residues. Germline V gene sequence: CDR1 MNHNS, CDR2 SASEGT. V trimming: 6 bases; J trimming: 10 bases; junction bases outside the gene matches: 15. The DNA for the CDR3 is TGTGCCAGCAGCCGATCCCCCGGGACAGGGTGTGTCTACACCTTC. It codes for CASSRSPGTGCVYTF.

With respect to this clone: The junction departs from germline at one end; a sequencing error may be responsible. The chain has TRBV29-1 and TRBJ2-2, with D unresolved. CDR1 is SQVTM and CDR2 is ANQGSEA in the germline V gene. This CDR3 spans 11 amino acids. CDR3 sequence: CSAHDTGELFF. The CDR3 DNA reads TGCAGCGCCCACGACACTGGGGAGCTGTTTTTT.

The chain uses TRBV2 and TRBJ1-4; D uncertain. The CDR3 runs to 15 residues. Trimming pared 4 bases from V and 7 bases from J, leaving 16 bases between. Germline loops: CDR1 SNHLY, CDR2 FYNNEI. The CDR3 region has the DNA TGTGCCAGCAGTGCGGTGAGAGGCGTCCTTGAAAAACTGTTTTTT. Translation: CASSAVRGVLEKLFF.

In this sample, this clone turned up many times. V is TRBV3-1 and J is TRBJ2-7; D is tentatively TRBD1 or TRBD2 (5 bases each). Trimming shortened V by 3 bases and J by 0 bases, and 15 bases separated the two germline ends. This CDR3 comprises 16 residues. Germline CDR1 and CDR2: LGHDT and YNNKEL (reference sequence). In nucleotides, the CDR3 is TGTGCCAGCAGCCAGGGACCGGGCAGGCCCTCCTACGAGCAGTACTTC. Residues: CASSQGPGRPSYEQYF.

This clone showed up many times. The V gene is TRBV5-1, the J gene TRBJ2-2; 10 bases agree with TRBD2. Unmatched junction bases numbered 0, after V lost 0 bases and J lost 4 bases. The length of the CDR3 is 15 residues. CDR1 is SGHRS, CDR2 YFSETQ, per germline. The CDR3 loop reads CASSLEREGTGELFF. CDR3 coding DNA: TGCGCCAGCAGCTTGGAGCGGGAGGGCACCGGGGAGCTGTTTTTT.

The table lists this clone with many counts. The chain is built from TRBV9 and TRBJ1-2; TRBD1 agrees at 10 bases. This CDR3 contains 15 residues. Looked up from germline, CDR1 is SGDLS and CDR2 is YYNGEE. V gave up 3 bases and J gave up 1 base; unmatched junction bases: 3. CDR3 sequence: CASSGGQGNNYGYTF. The CDR3 coding sequence is TGTGCCAGCAGCGGGGGACAGGGGAATAACTATGGCTACACCTTC.

The chain is built from TRBV20-1 and TRBJ1-2; 9 bases fit TRBD1. The germline gives CDR1 DFQATT, CDR2 SNEGSKA (reference sequence). The V gene end was trimmed by 6 bases and the J gene end by 7 bases; junction bases not matched to a gene: 9. The CDR3 spans 13 residues. CDR3 sequence reads: CSAINRGHGGYTF. The CDR3 DNA sequence: TGCAGTGCGATAAACAGGGGGCACGGTGGCTACACCTTC.

This chain connects TRBV12-3 or TRBV12-4 to TRBJ2-7, with D perhaps matching TRBD2 (7 bases). The ends were cut back, 5 bases at V and 3 bases at J, with 20 bases in the middle. This CDR3 region has 16 residues. CDR3 sequence reads: CASSPSSGQTRYEQYF. CDR3 coding DNA: TGTGCCAGCAGTCCGTCTAGCGGACAGACCCGCTACGAGCAGTACTTC.

This clone is medium-sized in the sample. V and J are TRBV6-6 and TRBJ2-1; TRBD1 is a possible D gene (6 bases). The germline CDR1 and CDR2 sequences are MNHNY and SVGAGI (reference sequence). The CDR3 length is 15 residues. Trimming pared 2 bases from V and 1 base from J, leaving 9 bases between. The CDR3 DNA is TGTGCCAGCAGTTACGACAGGCAATCCTACAATGAGCAGTTCTTC. Translation gives CASSYDRQSYNEQFF.

This clone has a single count. The rearrangement uses TRBV5-1 and TRBJ2-5; D is undetermined. Germline CDR1 reads SGHRS; CDR2 reads YFSETQ. CDR3 length: 14 residues. The V end lost 0 bases, the J end lost 1 base, and 7 bases lay between the germline ends. CDR3 coding DNA: TGCGCCAGCAGCTTGGAGGACGGCCAAGAGACCCAGTACTTC. Its protein is CASSLEDGQETQYF. The full variable domain, completed using reference TRBV5-1 and TRBJ2-5, is KAGVTQTPRYLIKTRGQQVTLSCSPISGHRSVSWYQQTPGQGLQFLFEYFSETQRNKGNFPGRFSGRQFSNSRSEMNVSTLELGDSALYLCASSLEDGQETQYFGPGTRLLVL.

This clone was counted only a few times. The V call is TRBV28, the J call TRBJ1-5; D is uncertain. The V gene's germline CDR1 is MDHEN and CDR2 SYDVKM. The CDR3 covers 14 residues. The V and J ends lost 3 bases and 2 bases respectively, with 8 bases between them. CDR3 sequence: CASSLVGCNQPQHF. The CDR3 DNA follows: TGTGCCAGCAGTTTGGTAGGTTGCAATCAGCCCCAGCATTTT.

As to this clone: One end of the junction does not line up with germline, which may come from a read error. The CDR3 nucleotides read TGTACCACCAGCAGAGAGCCGGCCTTCGGGGTCGGTAGTACCGACGAGCAGTACTTC. It specifies CTTSREPAFGVGSTDEQYF. The chain joins TRBV15 to TRBJ2-7, with D perhaps matching TRBD2 (5 bases). Germline V gene sequence: CDR1 LNHNV, CDR2 YYDKDF (reference sequence). The CDR3 has 19 residues.

This clone was counted ten times or more. V and J are TRBV7-9 and TRBJ1-2, with D perhaps TRBD1 (5 bases). The germline gives CDR1 SEHNR, CDR2 FQNEAQ (reference sequence). This CDR3 has 13 amino acids. Trimming shortened V by 1 base and J by 4 bases, and 7 bases separated the two germline ends. The chain's CDR3 is CASSLGGAYGYTF. CDR3 nucleotide sequence: TGTGCCAGCAGCTTAGGGGGCGCCTATGGCTACACCTTC.

Comments on this clone: At one end, the junction sequence differs from germline, possibly due to a read error. The gene calls are TRBV5-6 and TRBJ1-4, with a weak D call TRBD1 (6 bases). Germline V lookup: CDR1 SGHDT, CDR2 YYEEEE. The CDR3 is 15 residues long. In DNA, the CDR3 is TGTGCCAGCATCTTGGGGGGCCAGGGGAATGAAAAACTGTTTTTT. Amino acid sequence: CASILGGQGNEKLFF.

This clone turned up a few times. The chain recombines TRBV6-1 with TRBJ2-2; D possibly uses TRBD1 or TRBD2 (7 bases each). Germline CDR1 is MNHNS and CDR2 is SASEGT. Between the trimmed V and J ends, which lost 7 bases and 4 bases, there was a span of 16 bases. The CDR3 covers 15 residues. CDR3 bases: TGTGCCAGCACCCCAGGGGGGGCCCTCACCGGGGAGCTGTTTTTT. It specifies CASTPGGALTGELFF.

This clone has just a few counts. The chain links TRBV15 to TRBJ2-7; D gene unclear. The germline V gene encodes CDR1 LNHNV and CDR2 YYDKDF (reference sequence). The CDR3 runs 12 residues. The V end lost 0 bases, the J end lost 10 bases, and 10 bases lay between the germline ends. CDR3 residues: CATSREGYYQYF. The CDR3 DNA follows: TGTGCCACCAGCAGAGAAGGATACTATCAGTACTTC.

The rearrangement links TRBV5-1 to TRBJ2-7; TRBD1 aligns across 10 bases. The CDR3 loop spans 14 amino acids. After removal of 4 bases from V and 0 bases from J, the junction contained 1 base not matched to a gene. Germline CDR1 and CDR2: SGHRS and YFSETQ. DNA for the CDR3: TGCGCCAGCAGCCGGGACAGGGGCTCCTACGAGCAGTACTTC. Protein product: CASSRDRGSYEQYF.

There are a few counts of this clone. The rearrangement uses TRBV6-2 or TRBV6-3 and TRBJ2-7; 11 bases map to TRBD2. Trimming removed 1 base from V and 3 bases from J; junction bases left unmatched: 8. CDR3 length equals 17 residues. Germline assignment: CDR1 MNHEY and CDR2 SVGEGT. CDR3 DNA sequence: TGTGCCAGCAGTTACTTGGGGAGCCTAGCGGGAGGCTACGAGCAGTACTTC. Its translation: CASSYLGSLAGGYEQYF.

This clone is labeled medium-sized. This chain connects TRBV19 to TRBJ1-3; D ambiguous. Trimming removed 8 bases from V and 2 bases from J, with 19 bases in between. The CDR3 runs to 16 residues. The germline V gene has CDR1 LNHDA and CDR2 SQIVND (reference sequence). The DNA of the CDR3 is TGTGCCAGTCGATTCGTTGGCTCTTCAACTGGAAACACCATATATTTT. Protein sequence: CASRFVGSSTGNTIYF.

This clone was seen ten or more times. This sequence joins TRBV20-1 and TRBJ1-2; TRBD1 matches 11 bases. This CDR3 spans 15 amino acids. Per germline, CDR1 DFQATT and CDR2 SNEGSKA (reference sequence). V was clipped by 4 bases and J by 0 bases; unmatched bases: 4. CDR3 residues: CSATPGQGANYGYTF. For the CDR3, the DNA is TGCAGTGCTACTCCGGGACAGGGGGCTAACTATGGCTACACCTTC.

This clone was counted ten times or more. V and J are TRBV7-9 and TRBJ1-6; TRBD1 might be the D (5 bases). CDR3 length: 16 amino acids. The germline CDR1 and CDR2 sequences are SEHNR and FQNEAQ (reference sequence). V was clipped by 5 bases and J by 4 bases, with 15 bases between them. CDR3 nucleotide sequence: TGTGCCAGCAGCCCGAGTACGGGACGGTATAATTCACCCCTCCACTTT. It encodes CASSPSTGRYNSPLHF. The full variable domain, rest sourced from reference TRBV7-9 and TRBJ1-6, is DTGVSQNPRHKITKRGQNVTFRCDPISEHNRLYWYRQTLGQGPEFLTYFQNEAQLEKSRLLSDRFSAERPKGSFSTLEIQRTEQGDSAMYLCASSPSTGRYNSPLHFGNGTRLTVT.

This clone was picked up a small number of times. The gene calls are TRBV27 and TRBJ2-7; 12 positions match TRBD1. CDR1 is MNHEY and CDR2 is SMNVEV in the germline V gene (reference sequence). With V trimmed by 3 bases and J by 2 bases, 8 bases remained unmatched. The CDR3 contains 17 residues. CDR3 sequence: CASSFSGTGGTPYEQYF. CDR3 DNA: TGTGCCAGCAGTTTTTCAGGGACAGGGGGCACCCCCTACGAGCAGTACTTC.

This clone was counted ten times or more. The J gene is TRBJ2-2, the V gene TRBV9; D is ambiguous. The CDR3 extends over 14 amino acids. Germline CDR1 reads SGDLS; CDR2 reads YYNGEE. V gave up 2 bases and J gave up 3 bases, with 8 bases separating them. As DNA, the CDR3 is TGTGCCAGCAGCGTGGACCAAGACACCGGGGAGCTGTTTTTT. It codes for CASSVDQDTGELFF. The whole variable domain, filled in from reference TRBV9 and TRBJ2-2, reads DSGVTQTPKHLITATGQRVTLRCSPRSGDLSVYWYQQSLDQGLQFLIQYYNGEERAKGNILERFSAQQFPDLHSELNLSSLELGDSALYFCASSVDQDTGELFFGEGSRLTVL.

J is TRBJ1-2 and V is TRBV7-9, with a weak D call TRBD1 (5 bases). The CDR3 has 14 residues. The germline V and J ends were trimmed by 1 base and 8 bases, with 14 bases remaining between them. Per germline, CDR1 SEHNR and CDR2 FQNEAQ (reference sequence). Here the CDR3 DNA reads TGTGCCAGCAGCTTAGAGGGGTCCGTGCAGGGCTACACCTTC. Translation gives CASSLEGSVQGYTF.

The chain is built from TRBV7-3 and TRBJ2-2; TRBD2 matches 7 bases. The V and J ends lost 10 bases and 1 base, in that order; junction bases with no gene match: 3. CDR1 is SGHTA, CDR2 FQGTGA, per germline. This CDR3 is 13 amino acids long. The CDR3, as DNA: TGTGCCACCGCTAGCGGGAACACCGGGGAGCTGTTTTTT. The encoded protein is CATASGNTGELFF.